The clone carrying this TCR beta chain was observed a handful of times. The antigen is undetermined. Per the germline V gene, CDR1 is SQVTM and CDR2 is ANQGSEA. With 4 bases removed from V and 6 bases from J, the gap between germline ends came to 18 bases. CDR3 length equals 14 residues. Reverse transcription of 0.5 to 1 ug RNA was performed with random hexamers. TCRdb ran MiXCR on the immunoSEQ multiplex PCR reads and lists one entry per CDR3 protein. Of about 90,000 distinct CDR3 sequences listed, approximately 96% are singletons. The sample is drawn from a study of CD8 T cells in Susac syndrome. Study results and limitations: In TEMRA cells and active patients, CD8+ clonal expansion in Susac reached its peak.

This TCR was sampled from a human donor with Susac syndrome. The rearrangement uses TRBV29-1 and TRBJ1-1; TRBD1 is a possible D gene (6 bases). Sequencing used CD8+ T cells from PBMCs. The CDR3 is CSVVRDKGSPEAFF. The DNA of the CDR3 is TGCAGCGTTGTAAGGGACAAGGGGTCCCCTGAAGCTTTCTTT.